The rows below give T cell receptor beta chains drawn from one sample of a study of blood T cells in healthy people across ages. TCRdb itself ran the 5' RACE reads through MiXCR, one entry per CDR3 protein. The sample records about 800,000 distinct CDR3 sequences, roughly 25% being singletons. Another study also made use of these data, one on T cells of mothers and their children.

Sequenced material: blood. All receptors derive from a boy younger than 18 in good health. Both conserved end residues are part of each CDR3. A D gene is named only where the DNA matches it firmly. The size of a clone is reported for some rows only, either as once, few or many, or as a class for expanded clones.

few,TRBJ2-7,-,TRBV20-1,CSASNQGTSYEQYF,TGCAGTGCTAGTAACCAGGGAACCTCCTACGAGCAGTACTTC
-,TRBJ2-7,-,TRBV4-2,CASSQEEVERSSYEQYF,TGTGCCAGCAGCCAAGAAGAGGTGGAGCGGAGCTCCTACGAGCAGTACTTC
few,TRBJ2-1,TRBD2,TRBV9,CASSRDSGFYNEQFF,TGTGCCAGCAGCCGCGATAGCGGGTTCTACAATGAGCAGTTCTTC
few,TRBJ2-1,-,TRBV28,CASSLSQGEKRGEQFF,TGTGCCAGCAGTTTATCGCAGGGTGAGAAAAGAGGTGAGCAGTTCTTC
-,TRBJ2-7,-,TRBV28,CASSRRGEQYF,TGTGCCAGCAGTAGACGGGGTGAGCAGTACTTC
-,TRBJ2-1,-,TRBV27,CASSLSGAGRNEQFF,TGTGCCAGCAGTTTATCGGGGGCCGGCCGGAATGAGCAGTTCTTC
-,TRBJ2-3,TRBD2,TRBV10-2,CASLTGTSETDTQYF,TGCGCCAGCTTAACCGGGACTAGCGAAACAGATACGCAGTATTTT
few,TRBJ2-7,-,TRBV20-1,CSTSWGSDEQYF,TGCAGTACTAGTTGGGGGTCCGACGAGCAGTACTTC
few,TRBJ2-1,TRBD2,TRBV11-2,CASSLVRWASGGRNSYNEQFF,TGTGCCAGCAGCTTAGTTCGGTGGGCTAGCGGGGGGAGAAATTCCTACAATGAGCAGTTCTTC
-,TRBJ2-7,TRBD2,TRBV10-3,CAISESGLAGGLDEQYF,TGTGCCATCAGTGAGTCGGGACTAGCGGGAGGATTGGACGAACAGTACTTC
few,TRBJ2-7,TRBD2,TRBV6-2/TRBV6-3,CASSLGLAEQYF,TGTGCCAGCAGTCTTGGACTAGCGGAGCAGTACTTC
few,TRBJ2-2,-,TRBV2,CASSPRGVYTGELFF,TGTGCCAGCAGCCCGAGGGGAGTTTACACCGGGGAGCTGTTTTTT
-,TRBJ1-4,TRBD1,TRBV25-1,CASSEAGTANEKLFF,TGCGCCAGCAGTGAAGCCGGGACAGCTAATGAAAAACTGTTTTTT
-,TRBJ2-2,-,TRBV12-3/TRBV12-4,CASSQHDGGATGDLFF,TGTGCCAGCAGCCAACATGATGGTGGGGCCACCGGGGATCTGTTTTTT
-,TRBJ2-5,TRBD1,TRBV18,CASSPGTAHETQYF,TGTGCCAGCTCACCGGGGACAGCTCACGAGACCCAGTACTTC